This passage covers 27 T cell receptor beta chains from one sample sequenced in a study of T cells in tuberculosis. Assay used: immunoSEQ multiplex PCR; TCRdb lists only in-frame clones, some missing. The sample shows tens of thousands of clones, under 95% of them seen only once. Regarding time point: new active TB diagnosis, blood taken before or within 7 days of starting treatment. The source was PBMCs, collected at tuberculosis diagnosis. The receptors were sampled from an adult with tuberculosis.

This rearrangement joins TRBV9 to TRBJ1-2; TRBD1 is a possible D gene (5 bases). Germline lookup yields CDR1 SGDLS and CDR2 YYNGEE. The CDR3 runs 13 residues. V lost 3 bases and J 4 bases, leaving 10 bases between the germline ends. For the CDR3, the DNA is TGTGCCAGCAGCGAAACAGGTGCCTATGGCTACACCTTC. This translates into CASSETGAYGYTF.

The rearrangement uses TRBV2 and TRBJ2-7; 7 positions match TRBD1. Per germline, CDR1 SNHLY and CDR2 FYNNEI. Losses at the gene ends were 6 bases for V and 3 bases for J; bases not matched to a gene: 8. This CDR3 has 14 amino acids. Here the CDR3 DNA reads TGTGCCAGCAGCCCAGAACGACAGGGCTACGAGCAGTACGTC. This sequence encodes CASSPERQGYEQYV.

The chain carries TRBV5-1 and TRBJ2-2; 10 positions match TRBD1. The J segment lost 4 bases and the V segment lost 4 bases, leaving 4 bases of the junction unmatched. This CDR3 is 15 amino acids long. Germline CDR1 and CDR2: SGHRS and YFSETQ. The CDR3 DNA reads TGCGCCAGCAGCCAGGGACAGGGGTCCACCGGGGAGCTGTTTTTT. It codes for CASSQGQGSTGELFF. Together with reference TRBV5-1 and TRBJ2-2, the CDR3 gives the full variable domain: KAGVTQTPRYLIKTRGQQVTLSCSPISGHRSVSWYQQTPGQGLQFLFEYFSETQRNKGNFPGRFSGRQFSNSRSEMNVSTLELGDSALYLCASSQGQGSTGELFFGEGSRLTVL.

A single count supports this clone. This chain connects TRBV6-6 to TRBJ2-6; perhaps TRBD2 as D (6 bases). Looked up from germline, CDR1 is MNHNY and CDR2 is SVGAGI (reference sequence). The CDR3 length is 15 residues. Between the trimmed V and J ends, which lost 2 bases and 4 bases, there was a span of 9 bases. The CDR3: CASSYEGLGANVLTF. The CDR3, as DNA: TGTGCCAGCAGTTACGAGGGACTCGGGGCCAACGTCCTGACTTTC.

The genes are TRBV14 and TRBJ2-6; TRBD1 matches at 8 bases. The junction had 8 bases not matched to a gene; V was cut back by 4 bases and J by 0 bases. The length of the CDR3 is 18 residues. CDR1 SGHDN and CDR2 FVKESK come from the germline V gene. CDR3 bases: TGTGCCAGCAGCCTCGGGACAGGTAGAAGCTCTGGGGCCAACGTCCTGACTTTC. It encodes CASSLGTGRSSGANVLTF.

The chain combines TRBV28 with TRBJ2-5, with 8 positions matching TRBD2. The V segment lost 5 bases and the J segment 5 bases; nucleotides outside the gene matches: 16. Germline assignment: CDR1 MDHEN and CDR2 SYDVKM. The CDR3 is made up of 17 amino acids. In DNA, the CDR3 is TGTGCCAGCAGTCCTCTAAGGAAGAGCGGGGGCTTGGAGACCCAGTACTTC. It encodes CASSPLRKSGGLETQYF.

The J gene is TRBJ2-5, the V gene TRBV4-1, with 12 bases identical to TRBD2. This CDR3 has 17 residues. The V gene end was trimmed by 2 bases and the J gene end by 1 base; junction bases not matched to a gene: 5. From germline, CDR1 is MGHRA and CDR2 YSYEKL. CDR3 coding DNA: TGCGCCAGCAGCCAACCGGGACTAGCGGGCAGCCAAGAGACCCAGTACTTC. Translation gives CASSQPGLAGSQETQYF.

This rearrangement joins TRBV21-1 to TRBJ1-5; the table calls TRBD1, which could not be checked here. TRBV21-1 is designated a pseudogene. The CDR3 contains 14 residues. The CDR3 region is CATQNRTGQQPQHF. In nucleotides, the CDR3 is TGTGCCACCCAAAACCGGACAGGCCAACAGCCCCAGCATTTT.

This clone was observed a single time. The chain is built from TRBV5-6 and TRBJ2-1; TRBD2 aligns across 14 bases. CDR1 is SGHDT, CDR2 YYEEEE, per germline. This CDR3 region has 16 residues. V trimming: 5 bases; J trimming: 7 bases; junction bases outside the gene matches: 8. CDR3 DNA sequence: TGTGCCAGCAGTTTACCCGGGACTAGCGGGGGAAATGAGCAGTTCTTC. Protein product: CASSLPGTSGGNEQFF.

This chain links TRBV6-1 with TRBJ1-6; 7 bases are a match to TRBD1. Losses at the gene ends were 6 bases for V and 7 bases for J; bases not matched to a gene: 6. Germline V CDR1 and CDR2: MNHNS, SASEGT. The CDR3 runs 14 residues. CDR3 DNA: TGTGCCAGCAGCCGGGACAGCGAAAATTCACCCCTCCACTTT. It is translated as CASSRDSENSPLHF.

The chain combines TRBV27 with TRBJ2-3; 13 bases line up with TRBD2. V lost 5 bases to trimming and J lost 1 base; unmatched junction nucleotides: 9. Germline CDR1 and CDR2: MNHEY and SMNVEV (reference sequence). This CDR3 is 18 amino acids long. In DNA form, the CDR3 reads TGTGCCAGCAGTCCAGGGACTAGCGGGGTGTATGGCACAGATACGCAGTATTTT. Amino acids: CASSPGTSGVYGTDTQYF.

The CDR3 reads CSVEFGGLAGNTIYF. In DNA form, the CDR3 reads TGCAGCGTTGAGTTTGGGGGCTTGGCTGGAAACACCATATATTTT. The rearrangement links TRBV29-1 to TRBJ1-3; possible D gene TRBD1, 6 bases. Trimming cost V 3 bases and J 2 bases, with 14 bases left between them. The length of the CDR3 is 15 residues. Germline lookup yields CDR1 SQVTM and CDR2 ANQGSEA.

This CDR3 reads CASSHGTGGPYEQYF. In DNA, the CDR3 is TGTGCCAGCAGCCATGGGACAGGGGGCCCCTACGAGCAGTACTTC. This rearrangement joins TRBV11-2 to TRBJ2-7; 12 nucleotides align to TRBD1. This CDR3 region has 15 residues. From germline, CDR1 is SGHAT and CDR2 FQNNGV. The junction had 4 bases not matched to a gene; V was cut back by 5 bases and J by 2 bases.

This rearrangement joins TRBV6-6 to TRBJ2-5, with D perhaps TRBD1 (5 bases). Germline V gene data show CDR1 as MNHNY and CDR2 as SVGAGI (reference sequence). The CDR3 is 14 residues long. V was pared by 1 base and J by 0 bases, with 6 bases between. The CDR3: CASSYWTYQETQYF. The CDR3 region has the DNA TGTGCCAGCAGTTACTGGACATACCAAGAGACCCAGTACTTC.

The chain combines TRBV7-2 with TRBJ2-5; possibly TRBD1 for D (6 bases). The CDR3 is 17 residues long. Looked up from germline, CDR1 is SGHTA and CDR2 is FQGNSA. The V and J ends lost 1 base and 0 bases respectively, with 15 bases between them. The CDR3 sequence is CASSLEGVGTDQETQYF. DNA of the CDR3: TGTGCCAGCAGCTTAGAGGGGGTGGGGACGGACCAAGAGACCCAGTACTTC.

The chain recombines TRBV30 with TRBJ1-5; 7 bases are shared with TRBD1. J lost 7 bases, V lost 0 bases, and 6 bases had no gene match. CDR3 size: 14 residues. Germline V CDR1 and CDR2: GTSNPN, SVGIG (reference sequence). CDR3 residues: CAWSVQGGSQPQHF. The CDR3 bases are TGTGCCTGGAGTGTACAAGGGGGCTCCCAGCCCCAGCATTTT. The variable domain in full, completed from reference TRBV30 and TRBJ1-5, reads SQTIHQWPATLVQPVGSPLSLECTVEGTSNPNLYWYRQAAGRGLQLLFYSVGIGQISSEVPQNLSASRPQDRQFILSSKKLLLSDSGFYLCAWSVQGGSQPQHFGDGTRLSIL.

The CDR3 region has the DNA TGCGCCACCCGACAGTACAATGAGCAGTTCTTC. Protein: CATRQYNEQFF. The V gene is TRBV10-2, the J gene TRBJ2-1; possibly TRBD1 for D (5 bases). The CDR3 extends over 11 amino acids. Trimming took 10 bases from V and 4 from J, leaving 8 bases between them. The germline gives CDR1 WSHSY, CDR2 SAAADI.

Within the sample, this clone is medium-sized. J is TRBJ1-1 and V is TRBV4-3; possibly TRBD1 for D (6 bases). Germline V gene sequence: CDR1 LGHNA, CDR2 YSLEER. CDR3 length: 15 amino acids. V shed 5 bases and J shed 1 base, with 14 bases lying between them. The CDR3, as DNA: TGCGCCAGCAGCGTGGGGGCCGACGGGAACACTGAAGCTTTCTTT. This translates into CASSVGADGNTEAFF.

This chain connects TRBV6-5 to TRBJ2-4, with 11 bases matching TRBD1. J was trimmed by 7 bases and V by 6 bases; bases with no gene match: 5. Germline V lookup: CDR1 MNHEY, CDR2 SVGAGI. The CDR3 spans 14 residues. This chain's CDR3 is CASREDRGRNIQYF. The DNA for the CDR3 is TGTGCCAGCAGAGAGGACAGGGGGCGCAACATTCAGTACTTC.

This clone was observed a few times. V is TRBV6-5 and J is TRBJ1-6; D remains ambiguous. The CDR3 is made up of 14 amino acids. V was pared by 6 bases and J by 10 bases, with 16 bases between. CDR1 and CDR2 from the germline V gene are MNHEY and SVGAGI. The CDR3 here is CASRPPGLGSPLHF. CDR3 coding DNA: TGTGCCAGCAGGCCCCCTGGGCTTGGGTCACCCCTCCACTTT.

This chain joins TRBV27 and TRBJ1-5; maybe TRBD1 (6 bases). The germline V gene encodes CDR1 MNHEY and CDR2 SMNVEV (reference sequence). Trimming shortened V by 3 bases and J by 2 bases, and 14 bases separated the two germline ends. This CDR3 is 16 amino acids long. Here the CDR3 DNA reads TGTGCCAGCAGTTTTATCGGGGGGCGACGCAATCAGCCCCAGCATTTT. This gives the protein CASSFIGGRRNQPQHF.

The DNA of the CDR3 is TGCGCCAGCAGCCAAGAAGGAGTGGAATTATATGGCTACACCTTC. Translation: CASSQEGVELYGYTF. V and J are TRBV4-1 and TRBJ1-2; no firm D call. With 0 bases removed from V and 5 bases from J, the gap between germline ends came to 13 bases. Germline V gene sequence: CDR1 MGHRA, CDR2 YSYEKL. The CDR3 covers 15 residues.

The chain links TRBV11-2 to TRBJ2-2; TRBD2 matches at 7 bases. CDR3 size: 15 residues. The V gene end was trimmed by 6 bases and the J gene end by 7 bases; junction bases not matched to a gene: 11. Germline V gene data show CDR1 as SGHAT and CDR2 as FQNNGV. For the CDR3, the DNA is TGTGCCAGCAGGCCTGGGAGGGGTCAGGGCGGGGAGCTGTTTTTT. It codes for CASRPGRGQGGELFF.

This chain joins TRBV6-5 and TRBJ1-4, with 9 bases aligning to TRBD1. The J segment lost 13 bases and the V segment lost 8 bases, leaving 17 bases of the junction unmatched. From germline, CDR1 is MNHEY and CDR2 SVGAGI. The CDR3 has 15 residues. CDR3 region: CASGSGPGQGMRLFF. The CDR3 nucleotides are TGTGCCAGCGGGTCAGGACCGGGACAGGGTATGAGACTGTTTTTT.

This chain connects TRBV11-3 to TRBJ1-3, with D perhaps matching TRBD1 (5 bases). This CDR3 region has 15 residues. Per the germline V gene, CDR1 is SGHNT and CDR2 is YENEEA. Trimming shortened V by 10 bases and J by 1 base, and 17 bases separated the two germline ends. The CDR3 nucleotides read TGTGCCAACCTACCAGGGTTTTTTTCTGGAAACACCATATATTTT. This translates into CANLPGFFSGNTIYF. Full variable domain (rest looked up from reference TRBV11-3 and TRBJ1-3): EAGVVQSPRYKIIEKKQPVAFWCNPISGHNTLYWYLQNLGQGPELLIRYENEEAVDDSQLPKDRFSAERLKGVDSTLKIQPAELGDSAVYLCANLPGFFSGNTIYFGEGSWLTVV.

The CDR3 here is CASSLVDRGYAEAFF. The CDR3 DNA reads TGTGCCAGCAGCTTAGTTGACAGGGGATACGCTGAAGCTTTCTTT. The gene calls are TRBV7-8 and TRBJ1-1; TRBD1 agrees at 8 bases. V was clipped by 1 base and J by 6 bases; unmatched bases: 7. Germline V CDR1 and CDR2: SGHVS, FQNEAQ. This CDR3 has 15 amino acids.

In this sample, this clone turned up once. The V gene is TRBV5-8, the J gene TRBJ1-6, with D perhaps TRBD1 (6 bases). Germline V lookup: CDR1 SGHTS, CDR2 YDEGEE. The V gene lost 4 bases and the J gene lost 9 bases, with 14 bases spanning the gap. CDR3 length equals 14 residues. CDR3 sequence (DNA): TGTGCCAGCAGCAATGTACAGGGAACTTCACCCCTCCACTTT. It yields the protein CASSNVQGTSPLHF. Using reference TRBV5-8 and TRBJ1-6 for the parts outside the CDR3, the full variable domain is EAGVTQSPTHLIKTRGQQATLRCSPISGHTSVYWYQQALGLGLQFLLWYDEGEERNRGNFPPRFSGRQFPNYSSELNVNALELEDSALYLCASSNVQGTSPLHFGNGTRLTVT.